The following is a T cell receptor beta chain sequence with its context. Its specificity is unknown. Produced via immunoSEQ multiplex PCR; TCRdb's table is partial and in-frame only. The table has 100,000 to 150,000 clones, about 86% seen once. The source of the sample is a study of T cell responses to AZD1222 COVID-19 vaccine. Across the whole study: Second doses at about 4 or about 12 weeks were pooled. Points from the study as a whole: CD4 TCRs linked to vaccination spanned spike, dominating at 160-218 and 743-854. Targets within unmutated variant regions were reportedly found for nearly half of spike-specific TCRs. Only 5 or 6 people who got AZD1222 tested seropositive at baseline.

From germline, CDR1 is KGHSH and CDR2 LQKENI. This CDR3 comprises 17 residues. The V segment lost 3 bases and the J segment 2 bases; nucleotides outside the gene matches: 7. Sample: peripheral blood, taken on day 0 of AZD1222 vaccination. This sequence joins TRBV18 and TRBJ2-1, with 10 nucleotides matching TRBD1. This clonotype was obtained from an adult in good health. The CDR3 protein is CASSPSGTGDTYNEQFF. Here the CDR3 DNA reads TGTGCCAGCTCACCCTCCGGGACAGGGGACACCTACAATGAGCAGTTCTTC.